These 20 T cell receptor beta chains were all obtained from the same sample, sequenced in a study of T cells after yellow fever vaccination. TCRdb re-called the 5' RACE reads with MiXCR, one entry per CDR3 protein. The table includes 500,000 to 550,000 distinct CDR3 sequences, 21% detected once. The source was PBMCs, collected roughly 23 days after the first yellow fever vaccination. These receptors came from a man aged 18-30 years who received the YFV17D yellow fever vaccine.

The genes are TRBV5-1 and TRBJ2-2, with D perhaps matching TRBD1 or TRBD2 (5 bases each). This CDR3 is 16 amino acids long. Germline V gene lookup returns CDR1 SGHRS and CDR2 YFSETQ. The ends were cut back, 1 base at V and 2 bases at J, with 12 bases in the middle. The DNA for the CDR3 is TGCGCCAGCAGCTTGTCCGTGGGGGTAAACACCGGGGAGCTGTTTTTT. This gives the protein CASSLSVGVNTGELFF. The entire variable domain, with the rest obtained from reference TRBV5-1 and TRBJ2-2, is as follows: KAGVTQTPRYLIKTRGQQVTLSCSPISGHRSVSWYQQTPGQGLQFLFEYFSETQRNKGNFPGRFSGRQFSNSRSEMNVSTLELGDSALYLCASSLSVGVNTGELFFGEGSRLTVL.

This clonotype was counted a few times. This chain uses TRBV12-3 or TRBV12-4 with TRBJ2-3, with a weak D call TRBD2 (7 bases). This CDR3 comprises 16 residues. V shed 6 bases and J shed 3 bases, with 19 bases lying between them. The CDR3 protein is CASSPGGGGHTDTQYF. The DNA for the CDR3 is TGTGCCAGCAGCCCGGGGGGCGGGGGCCATACAGATACGCAGTATTTT.

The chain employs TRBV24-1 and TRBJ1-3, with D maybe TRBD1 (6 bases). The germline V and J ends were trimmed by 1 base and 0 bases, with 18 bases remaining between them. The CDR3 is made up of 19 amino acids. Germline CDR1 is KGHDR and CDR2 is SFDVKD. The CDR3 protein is CATSDLISGDTSSGNTIYF. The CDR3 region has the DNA TGTGCCACCAGTGATTTAATCAGCGGGGACACTAGCTCTGGAAACACCATATATTTT.

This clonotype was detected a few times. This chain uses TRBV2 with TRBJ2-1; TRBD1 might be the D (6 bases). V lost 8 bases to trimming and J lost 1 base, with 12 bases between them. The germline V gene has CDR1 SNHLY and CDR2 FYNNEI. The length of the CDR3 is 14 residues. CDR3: CASQQGNSYNEQFF. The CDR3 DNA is TGTGCCAGCCAACAGGGAAATTCCTACAATGAGCAGTTCTTC.

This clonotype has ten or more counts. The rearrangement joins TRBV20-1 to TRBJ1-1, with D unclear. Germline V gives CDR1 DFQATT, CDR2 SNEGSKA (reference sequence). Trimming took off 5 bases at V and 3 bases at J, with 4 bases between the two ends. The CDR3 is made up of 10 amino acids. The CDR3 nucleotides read TGCAGTGCTGGGGACACTGAAGCTTTCTTT. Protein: CSAGDTEAFF.

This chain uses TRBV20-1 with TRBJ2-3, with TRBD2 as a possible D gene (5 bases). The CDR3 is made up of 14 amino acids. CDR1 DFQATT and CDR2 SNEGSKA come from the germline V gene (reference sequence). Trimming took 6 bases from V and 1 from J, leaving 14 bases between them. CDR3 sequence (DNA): TGCAGTGCATCCCGGGCGGAGGGCACAGATACGCAGTATTTT. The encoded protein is CSASRAEGTDTQYF.

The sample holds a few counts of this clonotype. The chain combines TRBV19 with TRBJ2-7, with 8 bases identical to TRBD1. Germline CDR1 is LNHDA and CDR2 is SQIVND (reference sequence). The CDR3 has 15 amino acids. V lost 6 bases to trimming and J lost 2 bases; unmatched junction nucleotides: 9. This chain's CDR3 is CASSWVQGAAYEQYF. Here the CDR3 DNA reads TGTGCCAGTAGCTGGGTTCAGGGGGCGGCCTACGAGCAGTACTTC. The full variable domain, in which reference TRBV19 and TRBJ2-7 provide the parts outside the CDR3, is DGGITQSPKYLFRKEGQNVTLSCEQNLNHDAMYWYRQDPGQGLRLIYYSQIVNDFQKGDIAEGYSVSREKKESFPLTVTSAQKNPTAFYLCASSWVQGAAYEQYFGPGTRLTVT.

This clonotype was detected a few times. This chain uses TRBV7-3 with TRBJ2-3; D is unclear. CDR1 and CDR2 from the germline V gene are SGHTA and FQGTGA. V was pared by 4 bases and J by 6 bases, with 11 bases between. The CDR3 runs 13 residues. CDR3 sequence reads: CASSSNYIDTQYF. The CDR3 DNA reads TGTGCCAGCAGCTCAAACTATATTGATACGCAGTATTTT.

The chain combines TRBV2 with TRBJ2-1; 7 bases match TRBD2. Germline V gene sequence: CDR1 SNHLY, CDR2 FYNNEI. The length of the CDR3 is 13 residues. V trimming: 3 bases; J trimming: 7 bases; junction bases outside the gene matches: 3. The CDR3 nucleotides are TGTGCCAGCAGTGATAGGGAGGGGAATGAGCAGTTCTTC. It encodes CASSDREGNEQFF.

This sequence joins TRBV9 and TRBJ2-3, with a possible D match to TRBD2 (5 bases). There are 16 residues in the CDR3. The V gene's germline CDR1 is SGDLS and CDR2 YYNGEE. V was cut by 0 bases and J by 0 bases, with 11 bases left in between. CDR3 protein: CASSVESGFSTDTQYF. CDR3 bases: TGTGCCAGCAGCGTAGAAAGCGGCTTCAGCACAGATACGCAGTATTTT.

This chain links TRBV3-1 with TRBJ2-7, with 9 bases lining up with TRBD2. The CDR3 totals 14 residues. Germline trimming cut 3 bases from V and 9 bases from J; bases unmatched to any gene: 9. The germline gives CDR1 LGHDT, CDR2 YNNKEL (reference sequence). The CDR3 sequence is CASSQGSGGYGQYV. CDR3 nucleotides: TGTGCCAGCAGCCAGGGTAGCGGGGGTTATGGGCAGTACGTC.

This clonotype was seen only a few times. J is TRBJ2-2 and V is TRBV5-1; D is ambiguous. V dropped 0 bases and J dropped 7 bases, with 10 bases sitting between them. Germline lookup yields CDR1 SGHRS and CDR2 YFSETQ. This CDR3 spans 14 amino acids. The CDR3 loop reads CASSLGLTGGELFF. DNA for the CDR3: TGCGCCAGCAGCTTGGGTCTAACTGGCGGGGAGCTGTTTTTT.

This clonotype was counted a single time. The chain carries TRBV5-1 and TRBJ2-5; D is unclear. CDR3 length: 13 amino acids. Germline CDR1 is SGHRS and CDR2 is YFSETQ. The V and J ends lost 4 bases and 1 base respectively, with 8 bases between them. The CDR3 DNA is TGCGCCAGCAGCCGACCATTCCAAGAGACCCAGTACTTC. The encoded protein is CASSRPFQETQYF.

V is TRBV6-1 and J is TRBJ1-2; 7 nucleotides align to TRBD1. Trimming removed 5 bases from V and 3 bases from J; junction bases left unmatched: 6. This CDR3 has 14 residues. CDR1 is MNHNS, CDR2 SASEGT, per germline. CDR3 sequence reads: CASSSQGVDYGYTF. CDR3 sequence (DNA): TGTGCCAGCAGTAGTCAGGGGGTAGACTATGGCTACACCTTC.

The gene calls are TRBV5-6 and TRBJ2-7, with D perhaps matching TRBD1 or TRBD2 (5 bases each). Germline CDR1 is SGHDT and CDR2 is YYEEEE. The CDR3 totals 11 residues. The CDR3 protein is CASRPGPRFDV. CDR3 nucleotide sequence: TGTGCCAGCAGGCCGGGACCGAGATTCGACGTC.

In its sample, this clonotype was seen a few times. The CDR3 DNA follows: TGTGCCAGCAGTTTCTATCTAGAGACCCAGTACTTC. Translated, it gives CASSFYLETQYF. The J gene is TRBJ2-5, the V gene TRBV12-3 or TRBV12-4; D is undetermined. Trimming pared 3 bases from V and 4 bases from J, leaving 6 bases between. The CDR3 totals 12 residues.

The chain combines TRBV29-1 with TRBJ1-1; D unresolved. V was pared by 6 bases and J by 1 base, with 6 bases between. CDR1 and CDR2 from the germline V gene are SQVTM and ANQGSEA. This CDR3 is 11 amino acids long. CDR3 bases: TGCAGCGTCGTTACGAACACTGAAGCTTTCTTT. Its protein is CSVVTNTEAFF.

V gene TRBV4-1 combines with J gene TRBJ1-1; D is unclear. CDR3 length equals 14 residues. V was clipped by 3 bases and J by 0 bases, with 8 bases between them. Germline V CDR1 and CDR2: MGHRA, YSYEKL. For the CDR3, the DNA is TGCGCCAGCAGCCAGGGGAACATGAACACTGAAGCTTTCTTT. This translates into CASSQGNMNTEAFF.

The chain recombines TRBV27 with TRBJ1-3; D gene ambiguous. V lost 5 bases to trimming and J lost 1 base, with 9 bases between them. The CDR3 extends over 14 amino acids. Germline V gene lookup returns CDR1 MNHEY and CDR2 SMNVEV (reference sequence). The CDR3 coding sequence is TGTGCCAGCAGTCCCGAGGTGTCTGGAAACACCATATATTTT. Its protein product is CASSPEVSGNTIYF.

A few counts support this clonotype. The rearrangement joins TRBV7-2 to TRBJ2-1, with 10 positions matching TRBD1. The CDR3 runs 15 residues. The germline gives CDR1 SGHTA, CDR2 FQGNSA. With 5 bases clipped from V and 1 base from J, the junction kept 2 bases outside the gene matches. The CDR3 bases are TGTGCCAGCAGCCGGGACAGGGGATCCTACAATGAGCAGTTCTTC. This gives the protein CASSRDRGSYNEQFF. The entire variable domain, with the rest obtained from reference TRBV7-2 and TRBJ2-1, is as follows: GAGVSQSPSNKVTEKGKDVELRCDPISGHTALYWYRQSLGQGLEFLIYFQGNSAPDKSGLPSDRFSAERTGGSVSTLTIQRTQQEDSAVYLCASSRDRGSYNEQFFGPGTRLTVL.